Shown below are 11 T cell receptor beta chains from a single sample sequenced in a study of blood T cell repertoires in COVID-19. The table came from immunoSEQ multiplex PCR; TCRdb's copy has only in-frame clones and leaves some out. There are a few hundred thousand clones in the sample; more than 70% occur only once, and 2% to 2.5% lies in the top ten. Specimen: PBMCs or T cells enriched from blood (not recorded which). The origin of the receptors is a woman aged 55-75 years in a cohort exposed to, infected with or recovered from COVID-19 (not recorded which).

The chain has TRBV7-9 and TRBJ2-7; 12 positions agree with TRBD1. After removal of 5 bases from V and 6 bases from J, the junction contained 8 bases not matched to a gene. The germline gives CDR1 SEHNR, CDR2 FQNEAQ (reference sequence). The CDR3 is made up of 15 amino acids. For the CDR3, the DNA is TGTGCCAGCAGCCCGCGGGACAGGGGGCTCGGCGAGCAGTACTTC. It encodes CASSPRDRGLGEQYF.

This sequence joins TRBV14 and TRBJ1-1, with D possibly being TRBD1 (5 bases). This CDR3 is 16 amino acids long. Trimming cost V 2 bases and J 8 bases, with 21 bases left between them. Germline-derived CDR1 and CDR2 are SGHDN and FVKESK. CDR3 residues: CASSQIRPGGEGEAFF. The DNA for the CDR3 is TGTGCCAGCAGCCAAATCCGTCCGGGGGGAGAAGGCGAAGCTTTCTTT.

The chain has TRBV27 and TRBJ2-6, with 8 positions matching TRBD1. The CDR3 loop spans 19 amino acids. Germline trimming cut 4 bases from V and 0 bases from J; bases unmatched to any gene: 11. Germline V gene data show CDR1 as MNHEY and CDR2 as SMNVEV (reference sequence). CDR3 region: CASSSPTGTGRSGANVLTF. DNA for the CDR3: TGTGCCAGCAGTTCTCCAACCGGGACAGGACGCTCTGGGGCCAACGTCCTGACTTTC.

CDR3 region: CASSVEIGRDYGYTF. Here the CDR3 DNA reads TGTGCCAGCAGCGTGGAAATCGGTCGGGACTATGGCTACACCTTC. The rearrangement links TRBV9 to TRBJ1-2; D remains ambiguous. Germline lookup yields CDR1 SGDLS and CDR2 YYNGEE. The V end was cut by 2 bases, the J end by 3 bases, with 14 bases between. The CDR3 runs to 15 residues.

DNA of the CDR3: TGTGCCAGCTCGCCGTTACCCCCAGGCACAGATACGCAGTATTTT. It encodes CASSPLPPGTDTQYF. The gene calls are TRBV18 and TRBJ2-3; D unresolved. Looked up from germline, CDR1 is KGHSH and CDR2 is LQKENI. The germline V and J ends were trimmed by 6 bases and 1 base, with 14 bases remaining between them. The CDR3 contains 15 residues.

CDR3 bases: TGTGCCAGCAGTTACTCGAGGGTGGGCTATGGCTACACCTTC. Translated: CASSYSRVGYGYTF. The rearrangement joins TRBV6-5 to TRBJ1-2; D ambiguous. The CDR3 extends over 14 amino acids. V was pared by 0 bases and J by 4 bases, with 9 bases between. The V gene's germline CDR1 is MNHEY and CDR2 SVGAGI.

This clone was observed once. J is TRBJ2-3 and V is TRBV7-2; D is unclear. V dropped 5 bases and J dropped 6 bases, with 18 bases sitting between them. The CDR3 length is 15 residues. The germline V gene encodes CDR1 SGHTA and CDR2 FQGNSA. DNA for the CDR3: TGTGCCAGCAGCCCCGGTAATAGTATCATGGATACGCAGTATTTT. It encodes CASSPGNSIMDTQYF.

This chain connects TRBV7-2 to TRBJ2-5; D is possibly TRBD2 (5 bases). The germline V gene has CDR1 SGHTA and CDR2 FQGNSA. V was clipped by 7 bases and J by 5 bases, with 14 bases between them. This CDR3 contains 13 residues. As DNA, the CDR3 is TGTGCCAGCACCAATTACGGGGTGGAGACCCAGTACTTC. Its translation: CASTNYGVETQYF. Looking up the rest from reference TRBV7-2 and TRBJ2-5 gives the full variable domain: GAGVSQSPSNKVTEKGKDVELRCDPISGHTALYWYRQSLGQGLEFLIYFQGNSAPDKSGLPSDRFSAERTGGSVSTLTIQRTQQEDSAVYLCASTNYGVETQYFGPGTRLLVL.

The chain employs TRBV7-9 and TRBJ2-1; unclear D gene. Germline V lookup: CDR1 SEHNR, CDR2 FQNEAQ (reference sequence). This CDR3 contains 14 residues. V was cut by 5 bases and J by 6 bases, with 14 bases left in between. CDR3 nucleotides: TGTGCCAGCAGCCCTCCGGGTGGGTTCAATGAGCAGTTCTTC. Translation gives CASSPPGGFNEQFF.

The chain uses TRBV19 and TRBJ2-6; D call uncertain. This CDR3 has 16 residues. Trimming removed 4 bases from V and 0 bases from J, with 10 bases in between. CDR1 is LNHDA, CDR2 SQIVND, per germline (reference sequence). CDR3 nucleotides: TGTGCCAGTAGTAAACGGGTCGGCTCTGGGGCCAACGTCCTGACTTTC. Residues: CASSKRVGSGANVLTF.

The J gene is TRBJ1-2, the V gene TRBV19; D ambiguous. Germline V gene data show CDR1 as LNHDA and CDR2 as SQIVND (reference sequence). The CDR3 consists of 12 residues. V lost 7 bases and J 7 bases, leaving 13 bases between the germline ends. CDR3: CASIAIAGGYTF. DNA of the CDR3: TGTGCCAGTATTGCCATTGCAGGTGGCTACACCTTC. The full variable domain, rest sourced from reference TRBV19 and TRBJ1-2, is DGGITQSPKYLFRKEGQNVTLSCEQNLNHDAMYWYRQDPGQGLRLIYYSQIVNDFQKGDIAEGYSVSREKKESFPLTVTSAQKNPTAFYLCASIAIAGGYTFGSGTRLTVV.